A single TCR beta chain is shown here with its context. These data come from a study of CD8 T cells in Susac syndrome. The RNA, roughly 0.5 to 1 ug, was put through reverse transcription using random hexamers. MiXCR, run by TCRdb on the immunoSEQ multiplex PCR reads, gives a single entry per CDR3 protein. The data contain 150,000 to 190,000 distinct CDR3 sequences, roughly 94% of them singletons. This CDR3 contains 15 residues. The J segment lost 5 bases and the V segment lost 9 bases, leaving 12 bases of the junction unmatched. Germline CDR1 KGHDR, CDR2 SFDVKD. This sequence joins TRBV24-1 and TRBJ2-3, with 8 nucleotides matching TRBD2. The origin of this receptor is a human donor with multiple sclerosis. The sample taken for sequencing was CD8+ T cells from PBMCs. This chain's CDR3 is CATRKSAGDGDTQYF. The CDR3 bases are TGTGCCACCCGAAAGTCAGCGGGGGACGGAGATACGCAGTATTTT.